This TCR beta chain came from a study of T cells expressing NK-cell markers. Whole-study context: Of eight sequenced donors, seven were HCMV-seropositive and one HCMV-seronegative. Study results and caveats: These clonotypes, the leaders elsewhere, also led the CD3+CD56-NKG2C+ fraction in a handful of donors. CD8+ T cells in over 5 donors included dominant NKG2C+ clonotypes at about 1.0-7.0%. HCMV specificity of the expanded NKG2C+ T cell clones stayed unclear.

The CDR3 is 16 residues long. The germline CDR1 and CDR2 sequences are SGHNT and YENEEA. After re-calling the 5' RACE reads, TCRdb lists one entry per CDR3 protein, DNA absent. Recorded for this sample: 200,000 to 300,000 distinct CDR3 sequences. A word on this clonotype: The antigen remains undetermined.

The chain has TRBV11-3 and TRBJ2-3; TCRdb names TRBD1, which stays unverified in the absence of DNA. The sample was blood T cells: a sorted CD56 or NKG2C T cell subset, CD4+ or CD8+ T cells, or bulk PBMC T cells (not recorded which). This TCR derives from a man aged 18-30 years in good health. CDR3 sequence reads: CASSLPRDRDTDTQYF.